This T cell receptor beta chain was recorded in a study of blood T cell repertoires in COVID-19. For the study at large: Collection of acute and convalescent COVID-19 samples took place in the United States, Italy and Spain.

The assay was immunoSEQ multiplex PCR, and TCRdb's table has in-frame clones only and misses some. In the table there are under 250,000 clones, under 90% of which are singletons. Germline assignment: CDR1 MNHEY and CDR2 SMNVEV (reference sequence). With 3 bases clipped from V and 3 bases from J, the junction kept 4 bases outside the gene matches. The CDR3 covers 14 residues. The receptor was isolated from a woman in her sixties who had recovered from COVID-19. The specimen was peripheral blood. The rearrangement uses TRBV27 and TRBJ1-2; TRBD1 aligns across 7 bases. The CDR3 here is CASSFQGVDYGYTF. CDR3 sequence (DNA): TGTGCCAGCAGTTTCCAGGGGGTTGACTATGGCTACACCTTC.